The clone carrying this T cell receptor (beta chain) turned up a few times. Its antigen is currently unknown. Once RNA had been extracted, it was reverse transcribed into cDNA to act as the sequencing template. TCRdb's table, derived via immunoSEQ multiplex PCR, lists solely in-frame clones and lacks some. The sample contains hundreds of thousands of clones, approximately 72% of which appear only once. The treatment: oral pan-JAK inhibitor, 5-10 mg twice daily. This sample stems from a study of CD8+ T cells in alopecia areata. Study conclusions and caveats: Shared TCR sequences were less clear between patients than in mice, possibly partly from HLA diversity. Scalp sequencing captures resident alphabeta T cells of normal skin too. Many expanded lesional clones stayed in scalp and blood while on tofacitinib.

Germline V gene sequence: CDR1 LGHNA, CDR2 YSLEER. The V gene lost 0 bases and the J gene lost 0 bases, with 14 bases spanning the gap. CDR3 length: 18 residues. The sequencing used CD4+ T cells sorted from blood, collected between weeks 43 and 45, from a patient treated with tofacitinib. This TCR was sampled from a human donor with alopecia areata. The chain couples TRBV4-3 to TRBJ2-2, with D possibly being TRBD2 (5 bases). CDR3 region: CASSQDGGLGTNTGELFF. Here the CDR3 DNA reads TGCGCCAGCAGCCAAGACGGCGGGCTGGGAACGAACACCGGGGAGCTGTTTTTT.